The present T cell receptor (beta chain) was sequenced within a study of cytomegalovirus exposure and HLA in healthy donors. Germline values: CDR1 PRHDT, CDR2 FYEKMQ (reference sequence). This CDR3 is built from 14 residues. With 3 bases clipped from V and 4 bases from J, the junction kept 4 bases outside the gene matches. Primers included in the PCR were 60 Vbeta and 13 Jbeta primers. Using immunoSEQ multiplex PCR, the repertoire was profiled, and TCRdb retains in-frame clones only, with some absent. Of fewer than 150,000 clones listed, 82% are singletons. Donors showed nominal health when sampled, although they likely had unrecorded immune exposures.

Specimen: PBMCs. J is TRBJ2-7 and V is TRBV13; 9 nucleotides match TRBD2. The TCR was taken from a male donor in good health and CMV-seronegative. CDR3 residues: CASSLEAGGYEQYF. The CDR3 DNA is TGTGCCAGCAGCTTGGAAGCGGGAGGTTACGAGCAGTACTTC.